The present T cell receptor (beta chain) was sequenced within a study of Graves' ophthalmopathy and Graves' hyperthyroidism. Study conclusions and caveats: Among thyroid clonotypes expanded above 0.001 frequency, most also appeared in blood.

Someone took the PBMCs out of about 9.7 ml of fresh peripheral blood. In this sample, this clonotype turned up once. Its specificity is unknown. TCR beta CDR3 regions were amplified from RNA transcripts. Second-round multiplex PCR came after a first-round RT-PCR that employed HTBI primers. TCRdb reprocessed the multiplex PCR reads with MiXCR, giving one entry per CDR3 protein. Of hundreds of thousands of distinct CDR3 sequences in the sample, 45% to 55% were seen once. This clonotype originated in an adult man with Graves' ophthalmopathy. The sequencing input was peripheral blood.

Here the CDR3 DNA reads TGCAGCCCCTTGCTAGCGGGGGCGGACTACAATGAGCAGTTCTTC. Translating gives CSPLLAGADYNEQFF. This sequence joins TRBV29-1 and TRBJ2-1, with 10 positions matching TRBD2. The junction had 10 bases not matched to a gene; V was cut back by 8 bases and J by 3 bases. This CDR3 region has 15 residues. Germline V gene data show CDR1 as SQVTM and CDR2 as ANQGSEA.